Listed below are T cell receptor beta chains from one sample, sequenced in a study of cytomegalovirus exposure and HLA in healthy donors. Some clones are missing from TCRdb's copy, which holds only in-frame ones; the method was immunoSEQ multiplex PCR. The sample lists roughly 180,000 clones, almost 85% occurring once. Sequenced input: PBMCs. These receptors came from a young man in good health and CMV-seronegative. Each CDR3 is given with its conserved first and last residue. D genes are given only for firm matches. Size tells how often a clone was seen (once, few, many) or the class of an expanded clone, and some rows leave it out.

D gene	V gene	clone size	J gene	CDR3 protein	CDR3 DNA
NA	TRBV5-1	NA	TRBJ2-1	CASSLAQGGSYNEQFF	TGCGCCAGCAGCTTGGCTCAGGGAGGCTCCTACAATGAGCAGTTCTTC
NA	TRBV5-6	NA	TRBJ2-7	CASRNQGSYEQYF	TGTGCCAGCAGGAATCAGGGGTCGTACGAGCAGTACTTC
NA	TRBV21-1	NA	TRBJ1-3	CASSKSRGASGNTIYF	TGTGCCAGCAGCAAGAGTCGGGGGGCCTCTGGAAACACCATATATTTT
NA	TRBV4-2	NA	TRBJ2-7	CASSTRGYPEQYF	TGTGCCAGCAGCACAAGGGGGTACCCCGAGCAGTACTTC
TRBD1	TRBV5-1	NA	TRBJ1-1	CASSLDRGNTEAFF	TGCGCCAGCAGCCTGGACAGGGGGAACACTGAAGCTTTCTTT
NA	TRBV5-4	once	TRBJ2-1	CASSTEYNEQFF	TGTGCCAGCAGCACAGAGTACAATGAGCAGTTCTTC
TRBD1	TRBV5-1	NA	TRBJ1-1	CASSSGTVTEAFF	TGCGCCAGCAGCTCCGGGACAGTCACTGAAGCTTTCTTT
TRBD1	TRBV15	NA	TRBJ2-5	CATSRGDSQETQYF	TGTGCCACCAGCAGAGGGGACAGCCAAGAGACCCAGTACTTC
TRBD1	TRBV7-7	NA	TRBJ2-5	CASSVQGEETQYF	TGTGCTAGCAGCGTACAGGGGGAAGAGACCCAGTACTTC
NA	TRBV13	NA	TRBJ1-3	CASSRLEGDSGNTIYF	TGTGCCAGCAGCCGATTAGAGGGGGACTCTGGAAACACCATATATTTT
NA	TRBV19	NA	TRBJ2-1	CASSSGNEQFF	TGTGCCAGTAGTAGCGGTAATGAGCAGTTCTTC
NA	TRBV9	NA	TRBJ2-6	CASATGGANVLTF	TGTGCCAGCGCCACAGGGGGGGCCAACGTCCTGACTTTC
NA	TRBV9	NA	TRBJ2-6	CASSVGQDLYSGANVLTF	TGTGCCAGCAGCGTAGGACAGGACCTATACTCTGGGGCCAACGTCCTGACTTTC
NA	TRBV6-6	NA	TRBJ1-6	CASRTGYNSPLHF	TGTGCCAGCAGGACGGGCTATAATTCACCCCTCCACTTT
NA	TRBV28	NA	TRBJ2-3	CASRSTGSALDTQYF	TGTGCCAGCAGGAGCACAGGGAGTGCTCTAGATACGCAGTATTTT
NA	TRBV30	NA	TRBJ1-2	CACMDPDSFWYGYTF	TGTGCCTGTATGGACCCCGACAGCTTCTGGTATGGCTACACCTTC
TRBD1	TRBV6-5	NA	TRBJ2-7	CASSYRQGASYEQYF	TGTGCCAGCAGTTACCGACAGGGGGCCTCCTACGAGCAGTACTTC
TRBD1	TRBV9	NA	TRBJ1-3	CASSVDPTGREGNTIYF	TGTGCCAGCAGCGTAGACCCGACAGGGCGAGAAGGAAACACCATATATTTT
NA	TRBV5-6	NA	TRBJ1-2	CASSPQGRGLYRGYTF	TGTGCCAGCAGCCCCCAGGGCAGGGGACTATATCGGGGCTACACCTTC
TRBD1	TRBV7-9	NA	TRBJ2-7	CASSLPAGGYEQYF	TGTGCCAGCAGCCTACCGGCAGGGGGCTACGAGCAGTACTTC
NA	TRBV5-1	NA	TRBJ2-5	CASSLQFGTKETQYF	TGCGCCAGCAGCTTGCAGTTCGGCACTAAAGAGACCCAGTACTTC
NA	TRBV7-2	NA	TRBJ2-2	CASRLTQGNTGELFF	TGTGCCAGCAGACTAACACAGGGTAACACCGGGGAGCTGTTTTTT
NA	TRBV5-8	NA	TRBJ1-3	CASSLGQFSGNTIYF	TGTGCCAGCAGCTTGGGACAGTTCTCTGGAAACACCATATATTTT
NA	TRBV7-2	NA	TRBJ2-5	CASSLELHRSETQYF	TGTGCCAGCAGCTTAGAGTTGCATAGATCAGAGACCCAGTACTTC
NA	TRBV4-3	NA	TRBJ2-7	CASSQGREVYEQYF	TGCGCCAGCAGCCAGGGCAGGGAAGTGTACGAGCAGTACTTC
TRBD2	TRBV5-6	NA	TRBJ2-1	CASSASGGANEQFF	TGTGCCAGCAGCGCGAGCGGGGGGGCCAATGAGCAGTTCTTC
TRBD2	TRBV10-3	NA	TRBJ2-1	CAISEIAGSSYNEQFF	TGTGCCATCAGTGAAATAGCGGGCAGCTCCTACAATGAGCAGTTCTTC
TRBD1	TRBV6-1	few	TRBJ2-5	CASRDRFDAVAQYF	TGTGCCAGCAGGGACAGGTTCGACGCAGTGGCCCAGTACTTC
TRBD1	TRBV27	NA	TRBJ2-3	CASSLRPGQGSTDTQYF	TGTGCCAGCAGTTTAAGGCCCGGACAGGGGAGCACAGATACGCAGTATTTT
TRBD2	TRBV29-1	NA	TRBJ2-3	CSVVLAGGDTQYF	TGCAGCGTTGTACTAGCGGGAGGAGATACGCAGTATTTT
TRBD2	TRBV9	NA	TRBJ2-2	CASSVRTSGGELFF	TGTGCCAGCAGCGTTCGGACTAGTGGCGGGGAGCTGTTTTTT
NA	TRBV2	NA	TRBJ2-3	CASSEVANTDTQYF	TGTGCCAGCAGTGAGGTGGCCAACACAGATACGCAGTATTTT
TRBD1	TRBV11-2	NA	TRBJ2-7	CASTDLWGQTYEQYF	TGTGCCAGCACGGACTTATGGGGACAGACCTACGAGCAGTACTTC
NA	TRBV5-1	NA	TRBJ1-1	CASREQGGNTEAFF	TGCGCCAGCAGGGAACAGGGCGGGAACACTGAAGCTTTCTTT
NA	TRBV6-6	NA	TRBJ1-3	CASSYRAAGGNTIYF	TGTGCCAGCAGTTATAGGGCGGCGGGCGGAAACACCATATATTTT
TRBD2	TRBV5-1	NA	TRBJ2-1	CASSDRTSGLHPGEQFF	TGCGCCAGCAGCGACAGGACTAGCGGGCTCCACCCGGGAGAGCAGTTCTTC
TRBD2	TRBV2	NA	TRBJ2-3	CASSPLRTSDSTDTQYF	TGTGCCAGCAGTCCCTTAAGGACTAGCGATAGCACAGATACGCAGTATTTT
NA	TRBV5-1	once	TRBJ1-1	CASSLGGGLNTEAFF	TGCGCCAGCAGCTTGGGGGGGGGATTGAACACTGAAGCTTTCTTT
NA	TRBV7-9	NA	TRBJ2-3	CATRTQTRGLSDTQYF	TGTGCCACTCGAACCCAGACTAGAGGGTTGTCAGATACGCAGTATTTT
NA	TRBV9	NA	TRBJ2-7	CASSEGVGLDEQYF	TGTGCCAGCAGCGAGGGGGTAGGGTTGGACGAGCAGTACTTC